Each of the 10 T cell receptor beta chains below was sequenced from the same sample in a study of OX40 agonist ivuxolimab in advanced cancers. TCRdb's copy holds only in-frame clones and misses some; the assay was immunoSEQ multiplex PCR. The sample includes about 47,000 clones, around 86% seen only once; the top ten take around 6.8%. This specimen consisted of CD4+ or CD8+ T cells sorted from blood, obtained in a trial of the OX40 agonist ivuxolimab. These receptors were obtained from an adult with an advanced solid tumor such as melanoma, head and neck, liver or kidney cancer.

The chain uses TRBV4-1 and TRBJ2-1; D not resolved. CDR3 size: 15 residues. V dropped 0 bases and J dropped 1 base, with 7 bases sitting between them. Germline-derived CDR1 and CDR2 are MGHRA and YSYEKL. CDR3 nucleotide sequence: TGCGCCAGCAGCCAAGAGATTCAGTCCTACAATGAGCAGTTCTTC. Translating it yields CASSQEIQSYNEQFF.

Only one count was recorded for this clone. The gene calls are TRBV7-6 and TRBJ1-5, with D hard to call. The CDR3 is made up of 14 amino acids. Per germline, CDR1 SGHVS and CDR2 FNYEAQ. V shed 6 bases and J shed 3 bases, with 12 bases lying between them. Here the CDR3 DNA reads TGTGCCAGCAGTCGGCAGGCTGACAATCAGCCCCAGCATTTT. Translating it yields CASSRQADNQPQHF.

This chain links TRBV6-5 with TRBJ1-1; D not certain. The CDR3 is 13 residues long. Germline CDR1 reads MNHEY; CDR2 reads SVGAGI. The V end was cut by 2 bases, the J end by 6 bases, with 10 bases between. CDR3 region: CASSYSKVAEAFF. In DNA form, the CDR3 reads TGTGCCAGCAGTTACAGTAAGGTTGCTGAAGCTTTCTTT.

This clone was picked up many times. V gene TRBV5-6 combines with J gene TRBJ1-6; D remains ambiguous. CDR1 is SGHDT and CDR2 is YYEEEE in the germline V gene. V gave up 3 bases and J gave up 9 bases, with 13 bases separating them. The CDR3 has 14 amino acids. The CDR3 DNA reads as TGTGCCAGCAGCTCCGGACCGGGAGGTTCACCCCTCCACTTT. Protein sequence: CASSSGPGGSPLHF.

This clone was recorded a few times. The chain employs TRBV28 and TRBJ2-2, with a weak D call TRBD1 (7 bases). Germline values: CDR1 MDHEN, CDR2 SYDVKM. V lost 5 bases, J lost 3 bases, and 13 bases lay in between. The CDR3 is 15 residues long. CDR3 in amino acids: CASSRGTEDTGELFF. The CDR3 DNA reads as TGTGCCAGCAGTCGGGGGACAGAGGACACCGGGGAGCTGTTTTTT.

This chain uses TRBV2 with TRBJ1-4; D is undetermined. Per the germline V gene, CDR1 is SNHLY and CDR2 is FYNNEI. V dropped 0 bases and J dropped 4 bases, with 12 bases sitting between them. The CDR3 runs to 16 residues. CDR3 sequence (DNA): TGTGCCAGCAGTGAAGCGCTTGAATGGAGTAATGAAAAACTGTTTTTT. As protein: CASSEALEWSNEKLFF. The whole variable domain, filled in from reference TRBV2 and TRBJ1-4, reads EPEVTQTPSHQVTQMGQEVILRCVPISNHLYFYWYRQILGQKVEFLVSFYNNEISEKSEIFDDQFSVERPDGSNFTLKIRSTKLEDSAMYFCASSEALEWSNEKLFFGSGTQLSVL.

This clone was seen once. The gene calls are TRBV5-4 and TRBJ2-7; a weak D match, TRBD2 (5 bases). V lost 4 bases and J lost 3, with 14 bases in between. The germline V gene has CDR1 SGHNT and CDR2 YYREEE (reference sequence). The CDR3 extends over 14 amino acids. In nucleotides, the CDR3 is TGTGCCAGCAGCCCCTTGTCGGGGAACTACGAGCAGTACTTC. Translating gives CASSPLSGNYEQYF. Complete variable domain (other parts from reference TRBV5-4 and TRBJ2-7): ETGVTQSPTHLIKTRGQQVTLRCSSQSGHNTVSWYQQALGQGPQFIFQYYREEENGRGNFPPRFSGLQFPNYSSELNVNALELDDSALYLCASSPLSGNYEQYFGPGTRLTVT.

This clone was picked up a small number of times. The CDR3, as DNA: TGTGCCAGCAGCTTAGTATCTAGCGCTTACAATGAGCAGTTCTTC. Protein product: CASSLVSSAYNEQFF. The chain uses TRBV7-8 and TRBJ2-1; D possibly corresponds to TRBD2 (6 bases). The V end lost 1 base, the J end lost 4 bases, and 11 bases lay between the germline ends. The CDR3 has 15 residues. Germline V lookup: CDR1 SGHVS, CDR2 FQNEAQ.

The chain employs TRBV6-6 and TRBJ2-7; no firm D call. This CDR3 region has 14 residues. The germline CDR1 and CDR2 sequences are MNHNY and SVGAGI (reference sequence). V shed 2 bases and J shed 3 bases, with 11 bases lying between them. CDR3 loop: CASSYPGYHYEQYV. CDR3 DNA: TGTGCCAGCAGTTACCCCGGGTATCACTACGAGCAGTACGTC.

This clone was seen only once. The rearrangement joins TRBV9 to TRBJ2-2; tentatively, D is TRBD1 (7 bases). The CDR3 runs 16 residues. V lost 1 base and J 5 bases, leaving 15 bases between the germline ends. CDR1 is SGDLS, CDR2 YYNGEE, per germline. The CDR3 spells CASSVTVTGRTGELFF. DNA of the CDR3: TGTGCCAGCAGCGTAACCGTGACAGGGAGGACCGGGGAGCTGTTTTTT.